These 23 T cell receptor beta chains originate from one sample sequenced in a study of identifying expanded T cells in peripheral blood. Libraries were prepared by immunoSEQ multiplex PCR; TCRdb keeps only in-frame clonotypes and omits some of them. The table lists about 90,000 clones, approximately 84% of them singletons. The source material was blood. The receptors here all came from a person between 18 and 75 years old in good health.

The J gene is TRBJ2-1, the V gene TRBV7-9; 9 bases align to TRBD1. The trim removed 6 bases at V and 7 bases at J, leaving 7 bases unmatched. The CDR3 is made up of 14 amino acids. CDR1 and CDR2 (germline): SEHNR, FQNEAQ (reference sequence). This CDR3 reads CASRRDRVGNEQFF. The CDR3 nucleotides are TGTGCCAGCAGACGGGACAGGGTAGGAAATGAGCAGTTCTTC.

The V and J genes are TRBV5-1 and TRBJ2-5; unclear D gene. Germline V gives CDR1 SGHRS, CDR2 YFSETQ. V was pared by 0 bases and J by 4 bases, with 10 bases between. This CDR3 has 14 amino acids. CDR3 sequence: CASSLEGNGETQYF. CDR3 bases: TGCGCCAGCAGCTTGGAAGGGAATGGAGAGACCCAGTACTTC.

The rearrangement uses TRBV5-6 and TRBJ1-2; no clear D. From germline, CDR1 is SGHDT and CDR2 YYEEEE. This CDR3 region has 15 residues. V was pared by 1 base and J by 3 bases, with 13 bases between. CDR3 in DNA: TGTGCCAGCAGCTTGTTTCTGAAGCACGACTATGGCTACACCTTC. The encoded protein is CASSLFLKHDYGYTF. The whole variable domain, remainder taken from reference TRBV5-6 and TRBJ1-2, is DAGVTQSPTHLIKTRGQQVTLRCSPKSGHDTVSWYQQALGQGPQFIFQYYEEEERQRGNFPDRFSGHQFPNYSSELNVNALLLGDSALYLCASSLFLKHDYGYTFGSGTRLTVV.

The gene calls are TRBV18 and TRBJ1-1, with a weak D call TRBD1 (6 bases). Trimming removed 3 bases from V and 10 bases from J, with 18 bases in between. Looked up from germline, CDR1 is KGHSH and CDR2 is LQKENI. This CDR3 is 14 amino acids long. The CDR3 here is CASSPDSQGNRAFF. The CDR3 coding sequence is TGTGCCAGCTCACCCGATAGTCAGGGGAATAGAGCTTTCTTT.

The rearrangement uses TRBV29-1 and TRBJ1-1, with unresolved D. The CDR3 is 13 amino acids. Germline CDR1 SQVTM, CDR2 ANQGSEA. The V and J ends lost 2 bases and 2 bases respectively, with 9 bases between them. The CDR3 spells CSVESGDNTEAFF. CDR3 DNA sequence: TGCAGCGTTGAATCGGGAGACAACACTGAAGCTTTCTTT. Supplemented by reference TRBV29-1 and TRBJ1-1, the full variable domain reads SAVISQKPSRDICQRGTSLTIQCQVDSQVTMMFWYRQQPGQSLTLIATANQGSEATYESGFVIDKFPISRPNLTFSTLTVSNMSPEDSSIYLCSVESGDNTEAFFGQGTRLTVV.

In this sample, this clone turned up a few times. The V call is TRBV5-6, the J call TRBJ1-6; no clear D gene. Per germline, CDR1 SGHDT and CDR2 YYEEEE. V shed 1 base and J shed 9 bases, with 11 bases lying between them. The CDR3 is made up of 14 amino acids. CDR3: CASSLSVMGSPLHF. The CDR3 DNA follows: TGTGCCAGCAGCTTGAGTGTGATGGGTTCACCCCTCCACTTT.

The V and J genes are TRBV2 and TRBJ2-7; D is unclear. Germline V gene lookup returns CDR1 SNHLY and CDR2 FYNNEI. The germline V and J ends were trimmed by 3 bases and 5 bases, with 11 bases remaining between them. The CDR3 loop spans 13 amino acids. The CDR3 loop is CASSESPVDEQYF. The CDR3 DNA is TGTGCCAGCAGTGAGTCTCCCGTGGACGAGCAGTACTTC.

J is TRBJ2-2 and V is TRBV11-3; 7 positions agree with TRBD1. This CDR3 has 15 residues. Germline V CDR1 and CDR2: SGHNT, YENEEA. The ends lost 4 bases at V and 0 bases at J; junction bases unmatched: 2. DNA of the CDR3: TGTGCCAGCAGCTCCGGGACAGCGAACACCGGGGAGCTGTTTTTT. It yields the protein CASSSGTANTGELFF. Variable domain in full (rest from reference TRBV11-3 and TRBJ2-2): EAGVVQSPRYKIIEKKQPVAFWCNPISGHNTLYWYLQNLGQGPELLIRYENEEAVDDSQLPKDRFSAERLKGVDSTLKIQPAELGDSAVYLCASSSGTANTGELFFGEGSRLTVL.

This chain connects TRBV30 to TRBJ1-2; D gene ambiguous. V lost 0 bases to trimming and J lost 8 bases, with 13 bases between them. The CDR3 covers 13 residues. CDR1 is GTSNPN, CDR2 SVGIG, per germline (reference sequence). CDR3 sequence (DNA): TGTGCCTGGAGTGTACAATCGGGAAAGGGCTACACCTTC. It yields the protein CAWSVQSGKGYTF.

This clone was picked up one time. The chain recombines TRBV29-1 with TRBJ1-4; D is unclear. The V gene's germline CDR1 is SQVTM and CDR2 ANQGSEA. Trimming shortened V by 3 bases and J by 3 bases, and 8 bases separated the two germline ends. CDR3 length equals 13 residues. The CDR3 spells CSVDSGANEKLFF. The CDR3 region has the DNA TGCAGCGTTGATAGTGGGGCTAATGAAAAACTGTTTTTT. The full variable domain, completed using reference TRBV29-1 and TRBJ1-4, is SAVISQKPSRDICQRGTSLTIQCQVDSQVTMMFWYRQQPGQSLTLIATANQGSEATYESGFVIDKFPISRPNLTFSTLTVSNMSPEDSSIYLCSVDSGANEKLFFGSGTQLSVL.

V gene TRBV5-1 combines with J gene TRBJ1-1; D possibly corresponds to TRBD1 (6 bases). V was pared by 3 bases and J by 8 bases, with 17 bases between. Germline V gives CDR1 SGHRS, CDR2 YFSETQ. CDR3 size: 14 residues. The CDR3 is CASSSTAGDKEAFF. The CDR3 nucleotides are TGCGCCAGCAGCTCGACTGCAGGGGACAAGGAAGCTTTCTTT.

The gene calls are TRBV5-1 and TRBJ2-5; TRBD1 matches 8 bases. The assigned J gene may be wrong: the sequence end matches TRBJ2-7 better. The CDR3 spans 15 residues. Germline V lookup: CDR1 SGHRS, CDR2 YFSETQ. The CDR3 DNA is TGCGCCAGCAGCTTGGGCTCAGGGGGCCGGGACGAGCAGTACTTC. Protein: CASSLGSGGRDEQYF.

The sample holds one count of this clone. The V gene is TRBV4-1, the J gene TRBJ2-1, with D unresolved. The CDR3 contains 13 residues. The germline V gene encodes CDR1 MGHRA and CDR2 YSYEKL. V was pared by 1 base and J by 9 bases, with 10 bases between. The CDR3 sequence is CASSQVSDGEQFF. Here the CDR3 DNA reads TGCGCCAGCAGCCAAGTATCCGACGGTGAGCAGTTCTTC.

This rearrangement joins TRBV27 to TRBJ2-1; either TRBD1 or TRBD2 may supply D (6 bases each). With 8 bases removed from V and 0 bases from J, the gap between germline ends came to 14 bases. The CDR3 covers 15 residues. Germline values: CDR1 MNHEY, CDR2 SMNVEV (reference sequence). For the CDR3, the DNA is TGTGCCAGCGGGCTGGGGGGCCCCTCCTACAATGAGCAGTTCTTC. Its protein product is CASGLGGPSYNEQFF.

The chain is built from TRBV27 and TRBJ2-7; unclear D gene. V gave up 5 bases and J gave up 1 base, with 12 bases separating them. The CDR3 loop spans 14 amino acids. CDR1 is MNHEY, CDR2 SMNVEV, per germline (reference sequence). The CDR3 loop reads CASSPSTSSYEQYF. DNA for the CDR3: TGTGCCAGCAGTCCTTCGACAAGTTCCTACGAGCAGTACTTC.

This rearrangement joins TRBV14 to TRBJ1-2, with 9 bases fitting TRBD1. J gave up 8 bases and V 4 bases, and 11 bases lay outside the gene matches. The germline gives CDR1 SGHDN, CDR2 FVKESK. CDR3 size: 15 residues. The CDR3 sequence: CASSPLTGTGSGYTF. The DNA for the CDR3 is TGTGCCAGCAGCCCCCTAACCGGGACAGGGAGCGGCTACACCTTC.

The chain recombines TRBV7-2 with TRBJ2-7; D is possibly TRBD1 (5 bases). This CDR3 spans 12 amino acids. The V gene lost 5 bases and the J gene lost 6 bases, with 11 bases spanning the gap. Germline loops: CDR1 SGHTA, CDR2 FQGNSA. CDR3 sequence: CASSIQGIEQYF. DNA of the CDR3: TGTGCCAGCAGCATCCAGGGAATCGAGCAGTACTTC.

The chain links TRBV27 to TRBJ1-1, with D tentatively TRBD1 (6 bases). Germline V gene data show CDR1 as MNHEY and CDR2 as SMNVEV (reference sequence). The CDR3 is 15 amino acids. V lost 2 bases and J 3 bases, leaving 13 bases between the germline ends. This chain's CDR3 is CASSLNGGHYTEAFF. CDR3 nucleotide sequence: TGTGCCAGCAGTTTAAACGGGGGGCATTACACTGAAGCTTTCTTT.

This chain uses TRBV7-2 with TRBJ1-1; D is ambiguous. CDR1 is SGHTA, CDR2 FQGNSA, per germline. The CDR3 sequence is 10 residues long. The V end lost 5 bases, the J end lost 7 bases, and 5 bases lay between the germline ends. The DNA for the CDR3 is TGTGCCAGCAGCGTCTTTGAAGCTTTCTTT. Translated: CASSVFEAFF.

This chain joins TRBV4-3 and TRBJ1-1, with D perhaps TRBD1 (6 bases). The CDR3 totals 14 residues. Germline CDR1 is LGHNA and CDR2 is YSLEER. The V end lost 0 bases, the J end lost 6 bases, and 11 bases lay between the germline ends. CDR3 protein: CASSQESAGAEAFF. The CDR3 DNA reads TGCGCCAGCAGCCAAGAGAGCGCAGGGGCTGAAGCTTTCTTT.

The CDR3, as DNA: TGCGCCAGCCGAGCGGGCGGCACAGATACGCAGTATTTT. Amino acids: CASRAGGTDTQYF. V is TRBV10-1 and J is TRBJ2-3; TRBD2 is a possible D gene (6 bases). CDR3 length equals 13 residues. V lost 8 bases and J lost 1, with 10 bases in between. Germline lookup yields CDR1 WNHNN and CDR2 SYGVQD (reference sequence).

DNA of the CDR3: TGTGCCAGCAGTACAGGGGAAACTAATGAAAAACTGTTTTTT. This sequence encodes CASSTGETNEKLFF. The V and J genes are TRBV6-1 and TRBJ1-4, with TRBD1 matching 7 bases. Germline lookup yields CDR1 MNHNS and CDR2 SASEGT. The CDR3 runs to 14 residues. Losses at the gene ends were 5 bases for V and 1 base for J; bases not matched to a gene: 1.

The gene calls are TRBV7-8 and TRBJ2-1; D unresolved. V lost 7 bases and J 1 base, leaving 2 bases between the germline ends. The CDR3 covers 11 residues. The germline gives CDR1 SGHVS, CDR2 FQNEAQ. CDR3 in amino acids: CASISYNEQFF. CDR3 DNA: TGTGCCAGCATTTCCTACAATGAGCAGTTCTTC. Variable domain in full (rest from reference TRBV7-8 and TRBJ2-1): GAGVSQSPRYKVAKRGQDVALRCDPISGHVSLFWYQQALGQGPEFLTYFQNEAQLDKSGLPSDRFFAERPEGSVSTLKIQRTQQEDSAVYLCASISYNEQFFGPGTRLTVL.